The clone carrying this T cell receptor (beta chain) was recorded a few times. This entry comes from a study of T cells in Graves' hyperthyroidism and ophthalmopathy. Using RNA transcripts as the source, TCR beta CDR3 regions were amplified. An initial round of RT-PCR targeting the TCR CDR3 relied on the HTBI primer set. From the multiplex PCR reads, TCRdb called clonotypes with MiXCR, one entry per CDR3 protein. The sample has about half a million distinct CDR3 sequences, about 16% seen once; the top ten hold approximately 32%. From germline, CDR1 is MNHNY and CDR2 SVGAGI (reference sequence). V dropped 0 bases and J dropped 1; count of bases not matched to a gene: 3. The CDR3 loop spans 17 amino acids.

Sequencing was carried out using blood. This clonotype was obtained from a woman aged 25 to 39 with Graves' ophthalmopathy. The chain employs TRBV6-6 and TRBJ2-6; 7 nucleotides line up with TRBD1. The CDR3, as DNA: TGTGCCAGCAGTTACTCAGGCAGGGGGTCTGGGGCCAACGTCCTGACTTTC. Its protein is CASSYSGRGSGANVLTF.